This T cell receptor (beta chain) was documented in a study of human T cells and chemical hapten exposure. For the study at large: Predominantly women, the patients had alopecia areata, totalis or universalis. Whole-study findings and limits: Clustering by CDR3 similarity yielded significantly more large clusters from expanded TCRs than controls.

Specified time point: patch test 2, 6 weeks after DPC sensitization. Treatment described: therapeutic diphenylcyclopropenone sensitization with weekly scalp DPC. CDR3 length equals 14 residues. The V gene lost 6 bases and the J gene lost 2 bases, with 14 bases spanning the gap. Germline-derived CDR1 and CDR2 are LNHDA and SQIVND (reference sequence). This clonotype has more than one count but fewer than ten. No antigen is known for it. The library tagged individual cDNA molecules with unique molecular identifiers. MiXCR was run by TCRdb on the RACE reads, yielding one entry per CDR3 protein. The sample includes about 82,000 distinct CDR3 sequences, about 9.4% of them seen just once.

This receptor was obtained from a woman aged 45-65 years with alopecia areata. Some clones in this sample may be carry-over from other donors' samples. The sequencing used whole blood, collected in connection with sensitization to the hapten diphenylcyclopropenone (DPC). This chain joins TRBV19 and TRBJ2-7; D may correspond to TRBD1 or TRBD2 (5 bases each). The CDR3 nucleotides read TGTGCCAGTAGAAGTGCCTGGGGGACCTACGAGCAGTACTTC. Its translation is CASRSAWGTYEQYF.